This TCR beta chain was captured in a study of beta chain features in type 1 diabetes. Study outcomes and limitations: There was a moderate but significant shortening of TCRB CDR3s in all four CD4+ subsets of Type 1 diabetes patients.

cDNA synthesis used the whole RNA isolate, giving expressed TCRB sequences. Measured with immunoSEQ multiplex PCR; TCRdb has only the in-frame clones, and not every one. The sample holds fewer than 350,000 clones, approximately 15% seen once. There was one heparinised blood draw per donor, averaging roughly 120 mL. In its sample, this clone was seen a few times. Its antigen is not known. Germline loops: CDR1 ENHRY, CDR2 SYGVKD. Trimming removed 6 bases from V and 1 base from J, with 12 bases in between. This CDR3 has 14 residues. The clonotype was recovered from a man between 18 and 29 years old with type 1 diabetes. The V gene is TRBV10-3, the J gene TRBJ2-5; perhaps TRBD1 as D (6 bases). The specimen was naive CD4+ T cells from blood. The CDR3 spells CAISLDSVQETQYF. The CDR3 coding sequence is TGTGCCATCAGCCTGGACAGCGTCCAAGAGACCCAGTACTTC.